A selection of T cell receptor beta chains follows, all from one sample in a study of CD8 T cells in ankylosing spondylitis. Each CDR3 protein gets one entry after TCRdb re-called the 5' RACE reads with MiXCR. This sample has about 400,000 distinct CDR3 sequences, with roughly 20% found just once. Sequencing used blood, either unsorted or a sorted T cell fraction (not recorded which). The receptors shown here come from a male donor with ankylosing spondylitis or in good health (not recorded which). CDR3s include the opening cysteine and the closing phenylalanine or tryptophan. The D gene is left open where the match is weak. Clone size is given for some rows only: seen once, a few or many times, or a class if the clone is expanded.

v_call	d_call	clone_size	j_call	cdr3_aa	cdr3_nt
TRBV15	NA	NA	TRBJ2-5	CATSPGREETQYF	TGTGCCACCAGCCCCGGTAGGGAGGAGACCCAGTACTTC
TRBV20-1	NA	NA	TRBJ2-7	CSARVGGEETYEQYF	TGCAGTGCTAGAGTAGGCGGGGAGGAAACTTACGAGCAGTACTTC
TRBV27	NA	few	TRBJ2-3	CASSPTASGTDTQYF	TGTGCCAGCAGTCCGACCGCCTCGGGGACAGATACGCAGTATTTT
TRBV7-3	NA	NA	TRBJ1-2	CASSTNGGWRRIGYGYTF	TGTGCCAGCAGCACTAACGGCGGCTGGAGGCGAATAGGGTATGGCTACACCTTC
TRBV4-2	NA	many	TRBJ2-1	CASSQSDRFNEQFF	TGTGCCAGCAGCCAATCCGACAGGTTCAATGAGCAGTTCTTC
TRBV9	NA	NA	TRBJ1-6	CASSGEGWGNSPLHF	TGTGCCAGCAGCGGCGAGGGTTGGGGGAATTCACCCCTCCACTTT
TRBV29-1	NA	many	TRBJ2-7	CSVEVGQLKNRYEQYF	TGCAGCGTTGAAGTTGGTCAGCTTAAAAACCGGTACGAGCAGTACTTC
TRBV5-1	TRBD1	few	TRBJ2-7	CASSFPGQGDEQYF	TGCGCCAGCAGCTTTCCGGGACAGGGGGACGAGCAGTACTTC
TRBV5-1	NA	few	TRBJ2-7	CASSSPVGGIYEQYF	TGCGCCAGCAGCTCACCTGTGGGCGGAATATACGAGCAGTACTTC
TRBV4-1	NA	few	TRBJ2-3	CASSPGRTRTDTQYF	TGCGCCAGCAGTCCGGGACGAACTCGCACAGATACGCAGTATTTT
TRBV27	TRBD2	few	TRBJ2-7	CASSLRGGFSYEQYF	TGTGCCAGCAGTTTACGGGGGGGATTCTCCTACGAGCAGTACTTC
TRBV24-1	NA	NA	TRBJ2-3	CATMKGLGTDTQYF	TGTGCCACCATGAAGGGGCTGGGAACAGATACGCAGTATTTT
TRBV6-1	NA	NA	TRBJ2-3	CASRPHGSIGGTDTQYF	TGTGCCAGCAGGCCCCATGGGTCCATCGGCGGGACAGATACGCAGTATTTT
TRBV7-9	NA	NA	TRBJ2-2	CASSPVGGSGELFF	TGTGCCAGCAGCCCAGTAGGGGGTTCCGGGGAGCTGTTTTTT
TRBV20-1	TRBD2	few	TRBJ2-2	CSARERGGPGGELFF	TGCAGTGCTAGGGAGCGGGGGGGCCCCGGCGGGGAGCTGTTTTTT
TRBV3-1	TRBD2	NA	TRBJ2-1	CASPWGGYNEQFF	TGTGCCAGCCCCTGGGGGGGCTACAATGAGCAGTTCTTC
TRBV20-1	NA	NA	TRBJ2-1	CSGLTGRSYNEQFF	TGCAGTGGCCTGACGGGCCGCTCCTACAATGAGCAGTTCTTC
TRBV3-1	NA	NA	TRBJ1-2	CASSQGHYGYTF	TGTGCCAGCAGCCAAGGTCACTATGGCTACACCTTC
TRBV29-1	TRBD1	few	TRBJ2-1	CSAAASPGQGGGEQFF	TGCAGCGCCGCTGCCTCACCGGGACAGGGAGGCGGTGAGCAGTTCTTC
TRBV29-1	TRBD1	few	TRBJ2-5	CSVTHRGDETQYF	TGCAGCGTTACGCACAGGGGAGACGAGACCCAGTACTTC
TRBV20-1	TRBD2	NA	TRBJ2-7	CSARDLPAGAHYEQYF	TGCAGTGCTAGAGATCTCCCAGCGGGGGCCCACTACGAGCAGTACTTC
TRBV28	NA	NA	TRBJ2-2	CASFGGNTGELFF	TGTGCCAGCTTCGGTGGTAACACCGGGGAGCTGTTTTTT
TRBV7-9	TRBD2	NA	TRBJ2-1	CASSLAPGLAGAEQFF	TGTGCCAGCAGCTTAGCCCCGGGACTAGCTGGGGCTGAGCAGTTCTTC
TRBV4-1	TRBD1	NA	TRBJ1-1	CASSQVTGVGPEAFF	TGCGCCAGCAGCCAAGTTACAGGGGTGGGCCCTGAAGCTTTCTTT
TRBV27	NA	NA	TRBJ2-1	CASSPPTGAPPYNEQFF	TGTGCCAGCAGTCCTCCTACGGGGGCCCCACCCTACAATGAGCAGTTCTTC
TRBV3-1	NA	NA	TRBJ2-7	CASSQGGLVASTYEQYF	TGTGCCAGCAGCCAAGGTGGTCTTGTGGCCAGCACCTACGAGCAGTACTTC
TRBV7-9	NA	few	TRBJ2-7	CASTGKGLEQYF	TGTGCCAGCACAGGGAAGGGGCTCGAGCAGTACTTC
TRBV7-8	NA	few	TRBJ2-3	CASSLVQDTQYF	TGTGCCAGCAGCTTAGTACAAGATACGCAGTATTTT
TRBV3-1	TRBD1	NA	TRBJ2-1	CASSRIETGLNEQFF	TGTGCCAGCAGCCGAATCGAGACAGGGTTGAATGAGCAGTTCTTC
TRBV6-1	NA	NA	TRBJ2-2	CASLEVDGDLTGELFF	TGTGCCAGCCTCGAAGTGGACGGCGACCTAACCGGGGAGCTGTTTTTT
TRBV7-8	NA	few	TRBJ2-7	CASSGGTERPYEQYF	TGTGCCAGCAGCGGTGGGACGGAACGACCCTACGAGCAGTACTTC
TRBV6-1	NA	NA	TRBJ2-1	CASSEIAMSYNEQFF	TGTGCCAGCAGTGAGATAGCGATGTCCTACAATGAGCAGTTCTTC
TRBV7-9	NA	few	TRBJ2-1	CASSHPDRPHNEQFF	TGTGCCAGCAGCCACCCAGACAGGCCCCACAATGAGCAGTTCTTC
TRBV7-3	TRBD1	NA	TRBJ2-7	CASSPHQGAGEQYF	TGTGCCAGCAGCCCACACCAGGGGGCTGGCGAGCAGTACTTC
TRBV20-1	TRBD2	many	TRBJ2-4	CSASRPSGGANIQYF	TGCAGTGCTAGCCGCCCTAGCGGGGGGGCCAACATTCAGTACTTC
TRBV7-9	NA	NA	TRBJ2-3	CASANRFRDRRTDTQYF	TGTGCCAGCGCTAATCGGTTCAGGGACCGTCGCACAGATACGCAGTATTTT
TRBV10-2	NA	NA	TRBJ2-7	CASSELWDSYEQYF	TGCGCCAGCAGTGAGTTGTGGGACTCCTACGAGCAGTACTTC